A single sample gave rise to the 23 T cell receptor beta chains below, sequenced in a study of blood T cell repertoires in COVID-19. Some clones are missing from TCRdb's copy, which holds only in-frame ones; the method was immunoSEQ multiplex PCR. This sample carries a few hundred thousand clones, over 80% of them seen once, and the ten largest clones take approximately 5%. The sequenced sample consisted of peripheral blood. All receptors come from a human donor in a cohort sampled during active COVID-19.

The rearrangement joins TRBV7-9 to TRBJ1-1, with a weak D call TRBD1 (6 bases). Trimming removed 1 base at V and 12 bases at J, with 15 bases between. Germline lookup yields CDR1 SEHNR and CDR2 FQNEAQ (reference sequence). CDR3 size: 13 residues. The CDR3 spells CASSLEVQGGTFF. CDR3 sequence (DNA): TGTGCCAGCAGCTTAGAGGTACAGGGTGGAACTTTCTTT.

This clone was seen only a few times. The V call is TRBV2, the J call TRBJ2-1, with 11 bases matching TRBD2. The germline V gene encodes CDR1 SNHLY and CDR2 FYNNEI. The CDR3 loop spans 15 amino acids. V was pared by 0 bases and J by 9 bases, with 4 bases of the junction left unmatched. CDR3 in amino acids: CASSEASGRASEQFF. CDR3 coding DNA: TGTGCCAGCAGTGAAGCTAGCGGGAGGGCCTCTGAGCAGTTCTTC.

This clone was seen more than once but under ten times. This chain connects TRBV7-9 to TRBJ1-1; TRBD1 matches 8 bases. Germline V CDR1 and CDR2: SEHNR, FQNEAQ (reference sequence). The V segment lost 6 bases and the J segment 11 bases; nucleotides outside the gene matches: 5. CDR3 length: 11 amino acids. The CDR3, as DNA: TGTGCCAGCAGACCTCAGGGGGCGGCTTTCTTT. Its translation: CASRPQGAAFF.

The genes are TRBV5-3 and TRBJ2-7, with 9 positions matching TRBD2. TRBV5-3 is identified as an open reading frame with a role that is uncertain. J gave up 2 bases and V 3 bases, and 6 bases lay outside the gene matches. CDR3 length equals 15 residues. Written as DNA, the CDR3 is TGTGCCAGAAGCTCCTTAGCGGGAGTACCCTACGAGCAGTACTTC. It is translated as CARSSLAGVPYEQYF.

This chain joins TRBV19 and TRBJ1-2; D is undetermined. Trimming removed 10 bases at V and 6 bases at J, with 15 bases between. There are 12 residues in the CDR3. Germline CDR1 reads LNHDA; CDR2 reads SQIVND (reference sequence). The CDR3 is CATLREFHGYTF. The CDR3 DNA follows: TGTGCCACACTACGAGAGTTCCATGGCTACACCTTC.

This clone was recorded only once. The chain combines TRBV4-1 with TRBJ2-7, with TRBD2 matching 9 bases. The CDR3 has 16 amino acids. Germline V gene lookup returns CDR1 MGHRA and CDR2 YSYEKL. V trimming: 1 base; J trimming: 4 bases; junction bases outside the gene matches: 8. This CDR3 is CASSQATSGFSYEQYF. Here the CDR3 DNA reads TGCGCCAGCAGCCAAGCAACTAGCGGGTTCTCTTACGAGCAGTACTTC.

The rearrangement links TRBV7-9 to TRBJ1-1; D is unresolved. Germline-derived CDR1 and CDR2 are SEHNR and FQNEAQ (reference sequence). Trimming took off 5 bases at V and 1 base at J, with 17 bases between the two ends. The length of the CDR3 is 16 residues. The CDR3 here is CASSPGPPVANTEAFF. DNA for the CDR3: TGTGCCAGCAGCCCCGGTCCCCCCGTTGCGAACACTGAAGCTTTCTTT.

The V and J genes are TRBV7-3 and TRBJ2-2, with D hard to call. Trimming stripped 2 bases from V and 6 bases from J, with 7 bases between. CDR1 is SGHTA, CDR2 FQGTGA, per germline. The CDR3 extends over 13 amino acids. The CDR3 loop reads CASSLWQAGELFF. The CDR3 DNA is TGTGCCAGCAGCTTATGGCAGGCCGGGGAGCTGTTTTTT.

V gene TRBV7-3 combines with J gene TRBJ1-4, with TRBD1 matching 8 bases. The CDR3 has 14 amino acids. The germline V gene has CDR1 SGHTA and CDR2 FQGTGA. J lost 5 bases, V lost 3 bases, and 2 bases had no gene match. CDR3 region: CASSLTGENEKLFF. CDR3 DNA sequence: TGTGCCAGCAGCTTGACAGGGGAAAATGAAAAACTGTTTTTT.

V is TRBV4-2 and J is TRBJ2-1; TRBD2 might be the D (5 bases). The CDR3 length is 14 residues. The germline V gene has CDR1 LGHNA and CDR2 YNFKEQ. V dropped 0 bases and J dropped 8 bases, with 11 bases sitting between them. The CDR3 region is CASSQDPYGDEQFF. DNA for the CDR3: TGTGCCAGCAGCCAAGATCCCTACGGGGATGAGCAGTTCTTC.

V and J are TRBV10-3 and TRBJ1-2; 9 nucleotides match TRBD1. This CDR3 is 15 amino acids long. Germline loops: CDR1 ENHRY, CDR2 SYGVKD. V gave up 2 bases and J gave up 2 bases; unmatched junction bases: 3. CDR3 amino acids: CAISEVGQGNYGYTF. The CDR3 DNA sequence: TGTGCCATCAGTGAGGTTGGACAGGGGAACTATGGCTACACCTTC.

The CDR3 coding sequence is TGTGCCAGCTCACTGGGACTAGCGGGAGGTCTCAATGAGCAGTTCTTC. Its translation is CASSLGLAGGLNEQFF. The chain joins TRBV18 to TRBJ2-1; 15 bases align to TRBD2. The CDR3 is 16 amino acids. The V gene end was trimmed by 4 bases and the J gene end by 6 bases; junction bases not matched to a gene: 4. Germline lookup yields CDR1 KGHSH and CDR2 LQKENI.

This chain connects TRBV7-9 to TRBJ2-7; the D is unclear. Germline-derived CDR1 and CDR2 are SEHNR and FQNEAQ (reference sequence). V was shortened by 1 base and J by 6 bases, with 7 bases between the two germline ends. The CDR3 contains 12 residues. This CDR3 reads CASSLVVREQYF. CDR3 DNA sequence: TGTGCCAGCAGCTTAGTAGTCCGCGAGCAGTACTTC.

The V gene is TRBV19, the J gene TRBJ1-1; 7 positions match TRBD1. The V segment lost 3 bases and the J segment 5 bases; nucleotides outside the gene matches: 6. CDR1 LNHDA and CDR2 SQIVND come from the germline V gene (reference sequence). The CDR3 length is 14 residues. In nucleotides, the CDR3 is TGTGCCAGTAGTATTGGTAGGGGGCGAACTGAAGCTTTCTTT. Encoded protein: CASSIGRGRTEAFF.

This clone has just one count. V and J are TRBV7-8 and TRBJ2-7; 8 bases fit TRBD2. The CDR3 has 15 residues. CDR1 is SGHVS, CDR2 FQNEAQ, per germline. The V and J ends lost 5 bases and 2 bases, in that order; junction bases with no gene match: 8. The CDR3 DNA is TGTGCCAGCAGCCCAGGAACTAGCGGCACCTACGAGCAGTACTTC. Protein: CASSPGTSGTYEQYF.

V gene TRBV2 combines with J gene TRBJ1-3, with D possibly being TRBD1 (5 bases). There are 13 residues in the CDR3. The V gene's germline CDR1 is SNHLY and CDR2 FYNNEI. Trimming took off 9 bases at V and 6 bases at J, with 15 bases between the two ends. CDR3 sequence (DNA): TGTGCCAGTGGGCGGGACGGCCCAAACACCATATATTTT. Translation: CASGRDGPNTIYF.

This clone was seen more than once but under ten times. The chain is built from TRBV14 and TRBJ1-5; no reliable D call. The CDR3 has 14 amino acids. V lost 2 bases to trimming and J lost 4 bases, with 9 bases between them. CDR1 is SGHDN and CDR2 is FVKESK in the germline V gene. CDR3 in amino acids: CASSQWGENQPQHF. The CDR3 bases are TGTGCCAGCAGCCAATGGGGAGAAAATCAGCCCCAGCATTTT.

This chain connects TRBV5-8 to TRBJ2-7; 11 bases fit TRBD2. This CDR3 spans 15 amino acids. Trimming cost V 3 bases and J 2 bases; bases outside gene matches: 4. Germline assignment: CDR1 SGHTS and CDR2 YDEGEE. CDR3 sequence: CASSSLAGDAYEQYF. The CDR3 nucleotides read TGTGCCAGCAGCTCACTAGCGGGAGACGCCTACGAGCAGTACTTC.

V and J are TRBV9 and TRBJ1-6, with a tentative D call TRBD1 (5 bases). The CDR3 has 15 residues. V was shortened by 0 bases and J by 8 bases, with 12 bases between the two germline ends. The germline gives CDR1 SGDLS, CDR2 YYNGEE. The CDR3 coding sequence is TGTGCCAGCAGCGTAGGGGGCAGGCCTTATTCACCCCTCCACTTT. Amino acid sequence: CASSVGGRPYSPLHF.

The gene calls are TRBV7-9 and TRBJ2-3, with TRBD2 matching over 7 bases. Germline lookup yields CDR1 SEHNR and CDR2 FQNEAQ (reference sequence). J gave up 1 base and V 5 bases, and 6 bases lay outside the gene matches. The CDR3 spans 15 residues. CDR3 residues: CASSQIGLGTDTQYF. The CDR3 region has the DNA TGTGCCAGCAGCCAAATTGGACTAGGCACAGATACGCAGTATTTT.

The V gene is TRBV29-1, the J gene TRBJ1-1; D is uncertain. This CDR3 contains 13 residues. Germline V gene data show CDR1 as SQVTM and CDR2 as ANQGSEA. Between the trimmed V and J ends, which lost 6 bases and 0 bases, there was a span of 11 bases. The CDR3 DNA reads TGCAGCGTGCAGAGGGTCATGAACACTGAAGCTTTCTTT. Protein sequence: CSVQRVMNTEAFF.

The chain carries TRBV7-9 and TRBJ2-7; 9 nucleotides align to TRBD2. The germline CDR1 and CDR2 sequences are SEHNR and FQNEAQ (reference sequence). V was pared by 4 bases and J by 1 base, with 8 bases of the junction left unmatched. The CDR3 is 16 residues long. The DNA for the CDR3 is TGTGCCAGCAGCTACTTAGCGGGAGCGACTTCCTACGAGCAGTACTTC. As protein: CASSYLAGATSYEQYF.

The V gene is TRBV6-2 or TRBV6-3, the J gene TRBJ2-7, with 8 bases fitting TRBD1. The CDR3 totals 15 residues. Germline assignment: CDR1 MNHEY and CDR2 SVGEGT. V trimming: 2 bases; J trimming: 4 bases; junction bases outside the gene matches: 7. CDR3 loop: CASSYGRTGRYEQYF. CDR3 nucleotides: TGTGCCAGCAGTTACGGAAGGACAGGGAGGTACGAGCAGTACTTC.